These 3 T cell receptor beta chains were all obtained from the same sample, sequenced in a study of CD8 T cells in ankylosing spondylitis. TCRdb reprocessed the 5' RACE reads with MiXCR, giving one entry per CDR3 protein. Here the sample spans just over 350,000 distinct CDR3 sequences, 20% being singletons. The source material was blood, either unsorted or a sorted T cell fraction (not recorded which). These receptors were taken from a male donor with ankylosing spondylitis or in good health (not recorded which).

Only a few counts were recorded for this clonotype. J is TRBJ1-2 and V is TRBV5-1; D is unresolved. Between the trimmed V and J ends, which lost 8 bases and 6 bases, there was a span of 11 bases. The CDR3 sequence is 11 residues long. CDR1 is SGHRS and CDR2 is YFSETQ in the germline V gene. The CDR3 DNA reads as TGCGCCAGATACATGGCGGATGGCTACACCTTC. As protein: CARYMADGYTF.

This clonotype occurred a few times. The chain joins TRBV29-1 to TRBJ2-2; maybe TRBD1 (5 bases). Germline V gene lookup returns CDR1 SQVTM and CDR2 ANQGSEA. Between the trimmed V and J ends, which lost 8 bases and 0 bases, there was a span of 10 bases. The CDR3 consists of 13 residues. CDR3 in DNA: TGCAGCTTCAGGGAATCGAACACCGGGGAGCTGTTTTTT. Its translation is CSFRESNTGELFF.

This clonotype was seen repeatedly, ten times or more. This chain uses TRBV6-4 with TRBJ2-3; no definite D call. The CDR3 is 14 amino acids. The V gene's germline CDR1 is MRHNA and CDR2 SNTAGT. With 6 bases removed from V and 0 bases from J, the gap between germline ends came to 10 bases. The CDR3, as DNA: TGTGCCAGCAGCCGGACCGCTAGCACAGATACGCAGTATTTT. Protein sequence: CASSRTASTDTQYF.